This T cell receptor beta chain is from a study of control samples from healthy donors and cancer patients. Germline V CDR1 and CDR2: SGHRS, YFSETQ. There are 15 residues in the CDR3. V lost 0 bases and J 1 base, leaving 7 bases between the germline ends. This clone has just a few counts. Data came from immunoSEQ multiplex PCR; TCRdb stores just in-frame clones and leaves some out. The sample carries about 26,000 clones, around 86% recorded once. Source material: PBMCs. This sequence was found in a man between 60 and 75 years old with colorectal cancer. This chain joins TRBV5-1 and TRBJ2-2; D not resolved. CDR3: CASSLGHMNTGELFF. In nucleotides, the CDR3 is TGCGCCAGCAGCTTGGGACATATGAACACCGGGGAGCTGTTTTTT.